These T cell receptor beta chains were read from a single sample in a study of blood T cell repertoires in COVID-19. Measured with immunoSEQ multiplex PCR; TCRdb has only the in-frame clones, and not every one. Among about 670,000 clones, 70% to 90% were seen once, and the ten largest hold roughly 0.25%. The material sequenced was peripheral blood. These receptors originate from a woman between 18 and 30 years old with acute or convalescent COVID-19. Each CDR3 is given with its conserved first and last residue. A D gene is named only where the DNA matches it firmly. The listing skips clone size in some rows; elsewhere it reads once, few, many or a size class.

D gene: TRBD2
clone size: NA
V gene: TRBV9
J gene: TRBJ2-1
CDR3 protein: CASEPTPSGGFSYNEQFF
CDR3 DNA: TGTGCCAGCGAACCCACACCTAGCGGGGGGTTTTCCTACAATGAGCAGTTCTTC

D gene: NA
clone size: NA
V gene: TRBV2
J gene: TRBJ2-7
CDR3 protein: CASSVGSRARSMEQYF
CDR3 DNA: TGTGCCAGCAGTGTTGGGTCCAGGGCCCGTTCAATGGAGCAGTACTTC

D gene: TRBD1
clone size: NA
V gene: TRBV5-5
J gene: TRBJ1-2
CDR3 protein: CASSFRDRGYTF
CDR3 DNA: TGTGCCAGCAGCTTCCGGGACAGGGGCTACACCTTC

D gene: NA
clone size: NA
V gene: TRBV6-5
J gene: TRBJ1-2
CDR3 protein: CASSNGQLYGYTF
CDR3 DNA: TGTGCCAGCAGCAACGGACAGCTCTATGGCTACACCTTC

D gene: NA
clone size: once
V gene: TRBV25-1
J gene: TRBJ1-2
CDR3 protein: CASSERGREGYTF
CDR3 DNA: TGTGCCAGCAGTGAGCGGGGTAGAGAGGGCTACACCTTC

D gene: NA
clone size: NA
V gene: TRBV10-3
J gene: TRBJ2-5
CDR3 protein: CAISVGGETQYF
CDR3 DNA: TGTGCCATCAGTGTGGGGGGAGAGACCCAGTACTTC

D gene: TRBD2
clone size: NA
V gene: TRBV5-1
J gene: TRBJ2-7
CDR3 protein: CASSQSREGHEQYF
CDR3 DNA: TGCGCCAGCAGCCAATCCCGGGAGGGCCACGAGCAGTACTTC

D gene: NA
clone size: once
V gene: TRBV9
J gene: TRBJ2-2
CDR3 protein: CASSENTGVTGELFF
CDR3 DNA: TGTGCCAGCAGCGAAAACACGGGGGTGACCGGGGAGCTGTTTTTT

D gene: NA
clone size: NA
V gene: TRBV10-3
J gene: TRBJ2-2
CDR3 protein: CAISSEVGLNTGELFF
CDR3 DNA: TGTGCCATCAGCTCCGAGGTTGGCTTGAACACCGGGGAGCTGTTTTTT

D gene: NA
clone size: once
V gene: TRBV28
J gene: TRBJ1-4
CDR3 protein: CASSSPGELFF
CDR3 DNA: TGTGCCAGCAGTTCTCCGGGAGAGCTGTTTTTT

D gene: NA
clone size: once
V gene: TRBV7-9
J gene: TRBJ1-2
CDR3 protein: CASSSTPGGYTF
CDR3 DNA: TGTGCCAGCAGCTCCACACCGGGTGGCTACACCTTC

D gene: TRBD1
clone size: NA
V gene: TRBV11-3
J gene: TRBJ2-3
CDR3 protein: CASGTGASTDTQYF
CDR3 DNA: TGTGCCAGCGGAACAGGGGCGTCCACAGATACGCAGTATTTT

D gene: TRBD1
clone size: NA
V gene: TRBV11-1
J gene: TRBJ1-1
CDR3 protein: CASTRDRSNTEAFF
CDR3 DNA: TGTGCCAGCACCCGGGACAGGTCGAACACTGAAGCTTTCTTT

D gene: TRBD2
clone size: NA
V gene: TRBV9
J gene: TRBJ2-3
CDR3 protein: CASSGSSGDTQYF
CDR3 DNA: TGTGCCAGCAGCGGATCTAGCGGAGATACGCAGTATTTT